The 10 T cell receptor beta chains below were found in one sample sequenced in a study of T cells in Graves' hyperthyroidism and ophthalmopathy. Amplification yielded TCR beta CDR3 regions, with RNA transcripts as the source. HTBI primers were used for first-round RT-PCR of the TCR CDR3. Each CDR3 protein is one row after TCRdb ran MiXCR on the multiplex PCR reads. The table records 340,000 or so distinct CDR3 sequences, roughly 15% of them present only once. Material for sequencing was blood. The receptors originated from a man between 25 and 39 years old with Graves' hyperthyroidism.

Of note for this clonotype: A much larger clone differs from this one at a single base, so this may be a read error. V gene TRBV3-1 combines with J gene TRBJ1-6; D uncertain. Per germline, CDR1 LGHDT and CDR2 YNNKEL (reference sequence). This CDR3 has 12 residues. This chain's CDR3 is CASSRVNSPIHF. The CDR3 region has the DNA TGTGCCAGCAGCCGCGTGAATTCACCCATCCACTTT.

At least ten counts were recorded for this clonotype. The chain carries TRBV3-1 and TRBJ2-3, with unresolved D. This CDR3 is 13 amino acids long. The germline V gene has CDR1 LGHDT and CDR2 YNNKEL (reference sequence). Trimming cost V 1 base and J 5 bases, with 7 bases left between them. The CDR3 nucleotides are TGTGCCAGCAGCCAAGTTCGAGGAGATACGCAGTATTTT. Protein: CASSQVRGDTQYF.

This clonotype was detected ten times or more. This sequence joins TRBV7-9 and TRBJ1-1; D remains ambiguous. Trimming removed 4 bases from V and 8 bases from J, with 17 bases in between. The CDR3 is 14 amino acids. Looked up from germline, CDR1 is SEHNR and CDR2 is FQNEAQ (reference sequence). Here the CDR3 reads CASSSPPTQLEAFF. The CDR3, as DNA: TGTGCCAGCAGCTCCCCTCCGACGCAGCTCGAAGCTTTCTTT. Together with reference TRBV7-9 and TRBJ1-1, the CDR3 gives the full variable domain: DTGVSQNPRHKITKRGQNVTFRCDPISEHNRLYWYRQTLGQGPEFLTYFQNEAQLEKSRLLSDRFSAERPKGSFSTLEIQRTEQGDSAMYLCASSSPPTQLEAFFGQGTRLTVV.

The genes are TRBV12-3 or TRBV12-4 and TRBJ1-6; D remains ambiguous. V was pared by 4 bases and J by 11 bases, with 9 bases between. The CDR3 spans 12 residues. This CDR3 reads CASSSNTTPLHF. CDR3 nucleotides: TGTGCCAGCAGTTCGAACACAACACCCCTCCACTTT.

The chain combines TRBV19 with TRBJ2-1; TRBD2 aligns across 9 bases. The CDR3 loop spans 18 amino acids. V shed 4 bases, J shed 6 bases, and the junction held 16 bases outside the gene matches. From germline, CDR1 is LNHDA and CDR2 SQIVND (reference sequence). The CDR3: CASSKWLVRLAGSNEQFF. The CDR3 DNA sequence: TGTGCCAGTAGTAAATGGTTGGTTAGGCTAGCGGGAAGCAATGAGCAGTTCTTC.

V gene TRBV4-1 combines with J gene TRBJ1-2; 7 bases agree with TRBD1. CDR3 size: 14 residues. Germline V gene lookup returns CDR1 MGHRA and CDR2 YSYEKL. J gave up 4 bases and V 0 bases, and 2 bases lay outside the gene matches. This chain's CDR3 is CASSQESGGYGYTF. The CDR3 nucleotides are TGCGCCAGCAGCCAAGAATCAGGGGGCTATGGCTACACCTTC.

This chain connects TRBV9 to TRBJ1-5; D is uncertain. V was cut by 4 bases and J by 2 bases, with 7 bases left in between. Germline CDR1 is SGDLS and CDR2 is YYNGEE. This CDR3 has 13 amino acids. This chain's CDR3 is CASSPAGNQPQHF. DNA for the CDR3: TGTGCCAGCAGCCCAGCGGGCAATCAGCCCCAGCATTTT.

This rearrangement joins TRBV6-1 to TRBJ1-2; a possible D gene is TRBD1 (5 bases). V shed 6 bases and J shed 3 bases, with 14 bases lying between them. The germline gives CDR1 MNHNS, CDR2 SASEGT. The CDR3 is made up of 14 amino acids. The CDR3 bases are TGTGCCAGCAGCTTCTTTTGGGGGGACTATGGCTACACCTTC. Amino acid sequence: CASSFFWGDYGYTF.

The chain is built from TRBV19 and TRBJ2-7; 10 positions match TRBD2. CDR3 length: 15 amino acids. Germline CDR1 is LNHDA and CDR2 is SQIVND (reference sequence). Losses at the gene ends were 3 bases for V and 1 base for J; bases not matched to a gene: 3. The DNA for the CDR3 is TGTGCCAGTAGTATCGCTAGCGGGGGATCCTACGAGCAGTACTTC. Amino acid sequence: CASSIASGGSYEQYF.

CDR3 sequence reads: CASSLASGSRKTQYF. In nucleotides, the CDR3 is TGTGCCAGCAGCTTAGCTAGCGGGAGTAGGAAGACCCAGTACTTC. V gene TRBV11-2 combines with J gene TRBJ2-5; 10 positions match TRBD2. CDR1 and CDR2 from the germline V gene are SGHAT and FQNNGV. V shed 1 base and J 6 bases; nucleotides not matched to a gene: 5. The CDR3 runs 15 residues.